Listed below are T cell receptor beta chains from one sample, sequenced in a study of T cell repertoires in cytomegalovirus infection. MiXCR was run by TCRdb on the reads, yielding one entry per CDR3 protein. The table has fewer than 850,000 distinct CDR3 sequences, almost 30% seen once. No antigens are known for them. Sequenced here: cultured CD8+ T cells from PBMCs, sampled from culture after CMV antigen stimulation. These receptors all stem from a human donor in good health (CMV status not recorded). Some clones in this sample may be carry-over from other donors' samples. CDR3s include the opening cysteine and the closing phenylalanine or tryptophan. D genes are given only for firm matches. Only some rows state a clone size, as once, few, many or a class for expanded clones.

J gene: TRBJ2-5
clone size: .
D gene: TRBD2
V gene: TRBV7-9
CDR3 DNA: TGTGCCAGCAGCTTTCAAGGGACTCTAGCGGGGGCCCAAGAGACCCAGTACTTC
CDR3 protein: CASSFQGTLAGAQETQYF

J gene: TRBJ1-5
clone size: .
D gene: .
V gene: TRBV20-1
CDR3 DNA: TGCAGTGCTAGAGATTCGAAGGGCCTTAGGCCCCAGCATTTT
CDR3 protein: CSARDSKGLRPQHF

J gene: TRBJ1-5
clone size: .
D gene: .
V gene: TRBV7-2
CDR3 DNA: TGTGCCAGCAGCTTAGCGTTATTAGGGACGGGCAATCAGCCCCAGCATTTT
CDR3 protein: CASSLALLGTGNQPQHF

J gene: TRBJ1-3
clone size: many
D gene: TRBD1
V gene: TRBV7-2
CDR3 DNA: TGTGCCAGCAGATCTCCGGGACAGGGCAGCTCTGGAAACACCATATATTTT
CDR3 protein: CASRSPGQGSSGNTIYF

J gene: TRBJ2-5
clone size: .
D gene: .
V gene: TRBV4-3
CDR3 DNA: TGCGCCAGCAGCCAAGATCCGGTTGGGGAGACCCAGTACTTC
CDR3 protein: CASSQDPVGETQYF

J gene: TRBJ2-5
clone size: .
D gene: TRBD2
V gene: TRBV14
CDR3 DNA: TGTGCCAGCAGCCACCCAGCGGGGGGGTTCCAAGAGACCCAGTACTTC
CDR3 protein: CASSHPAGGFQETQYF

J gene: TRBJ2-5
clone size: .
D gene: TRBD2
V gene: TRBV11-2
CDR3 DNA: TGTGCCAGCAGCCCGCTAGCGGGGGTTGTAGAGACCCAGTACTTC
CDR3 protein: CASSPLAGVVETQYF

J gene: TRBJ2-1
clone size: .
D gene: TRBD2
V gene: TRBV6-6
CDR3 DNA: TGTGCCAGCAGTTACACTAAAACGGGGACTAGCGGGGGCCTCTTC
CDR3 protein: CASSYTKTGTSGGLF

J gene: TRBJ2-3
clone size: few
D gene: TRBD2
V gene: TRBV5-1
CDR3 DNA: TGCGCCAGCAGCACGGGACTAGCGGGGGGTTTGGAAGATACGCAGTATTTT
CDR3 protein: CASSTGLAGGLEDTQYF

J gene: TRBJ2-5
clone size: .
D gene: .
V gene: TRBV5-5
CDR3 DNA: TGTGCCAGCAGCTTGGGGGGAAACCAAGAGACCCAGTACTTC
CDR3 protein: CASSLGGNQETQYF

J gene: TRBJ1-3
clone size: few
D gene: .
V gene: TRBV10-2
CDR3 DNA: TGCGCCAGCAGGGGGACATTTAACACCATATATTTT
CDR3 protein: CASRGTFNTIYF

J gene: TRBJ2-3
clone size: many
D gene: TRBD2
V gene: TRBV7-2
CDR3 DNA: TGTGCCAGCAGCTCCCGGACTAGCGGGGGGGGCACAGATACGCAGTATTTT
CDR3 protein: CASSSRTSGGGTDTQYF

J gene: TRBJ2-7
clone size: .
D gene: .
V gene: TRBV6-6
CDR3 DNA: TGTGCCACCGCCCCCCGGGACAACTCCTACGAGCAGTACTTC
CDR3 protein: CATAPRDNSYEQYF

J gene: TRBJ2-1
clone size: few
D gene: TRBD2
V gene: TRBV19
CDR3 DNA: TGTGCCAGTAGTATGGAAGCGGGGGGACCCTCCAGCTACAATGAGCAGTTCTTC
CDR3 protein: CASSMEAGGPSSYNEQFF

J gene: TRBJ2-7
clone size: .
D gene: TRBD1
V gene: TRBV6-5
CDR3 DNA: TGTGCCAGCAGTCTACAGGGGACCTACTACGAGCAGTACTTC
CDR3 protein: CASSLQGTYYEQYF

J gene: TRBJ1-1
clone size: .
D gene: TRBD1
V gene: TRBV27
CDR3 DNA: TGTGCCAGCAGATATCAGGGGGTGAACACTGAAGCTTTCTTT
CDR3 protein: CASRYQGVNTEAFF

J gene: TRBJ2-7
clone size: .
D gene: .
V gene: TRBV20-1
CDR3 DNA: TGCAGTGCTAGAGCCGGACAGCCCGAGCAGTACTTC
CDR3 protein: CSARAGQPEQYF

J gene: TRBJ1-1
clone size: .
D gene: .
V gene: TRBV2
CDR3 DNA: TGTGCCAGAGTTAACCAGGGCGACGGCACTGAAGCTTTCTTT
CDR3 protein: CARVNQGDGTEAFF

J gene: TRBJ2-6
clone size: few
D gene: .
V gene: TRBV19
CDR3 DNA: TGTGCCAGTACTCCGGCCGCCGGGGCCAACGTCCTGACTTTC
CDR3 protein: CASTPAAGANVLTF

J gene: TRBJ1-1
clone size: .
D gene: TRBD1
V gene: TRBV7-2
CDR3 DNA: TGTGCCAGCAGCTTAGGCCCCACAGGGGGCGTTACTGAAGCTTTCTTT
CDR3 protein: CASSLGPTGGVTEAFF

J gene: TRBJ2-6
clone size: .
D gene: TRBD2
V gene: TRBV7-6
CDR3 DNA: TGTGCCAGCAGCTTAGCGCGGCGGGGGTACTCCTCTGGGGCCAACGTCCTGACTTTC
CDR3 protein: CASSLARRGYSSGANVLTF

J gene: TRBJ1-5
clone size: many
D gene: .
V gene: TRBV7-2
CDR3 DNA: TGTGCCAGCAGCCCGTACAGTGATCAGAGGAATCAGCCCCAGCATTTT
CDR3 protein: CASSPYSDQRNQPQHF

J gene: TRBJ2-1
clone size: many
D gene: TRBD1
V gene: TRBV7-2
CDR3 DNA: TGTGCCAGCAGCTTAGCGGCGGCAGGGGGCGTAAACTACAATGAGCAGTTCTTC
CDR3 protein: CASSLAAAGGVNYNEQFF

J gene: TRBJ1-5
clone size: many
D gene: .
V gene: TRBV7-9
CDR3 DNA: TGTGCCAGCAGCTTAGAGGGGGAAAGCCAGCCCCAGCATTTT
CDR3 protein: CASSLEGESQPQHF

J gene: TRBJ1-3
clone size: .
D gene: .
V gene: TRBV6-5
CDR3 DNA: TGTGCCAGCAGTTACGACGTTAGCTCTGGAAACACCATATATTTT
CDR3 protein: CASSYDVSSGNTIYF

J gene: TRBJ2-3
clone size: many
D gene: TRBD2
V gene: TRBV12-3/TRBV12-4
CDR3 DNA: TGTGCCAGCAGTTTTGCTAGCGGCGTAGATACGCAGTATTTT
CDR3 protein: CASSFASGVDTQYF

J gene: TRBJ2-5
clone size: .
D gene: .
V gene: TRBV6-2/TRBV6-3
CDR3 DNA: TGTGCCGCACGGCTACCTAAGAGACCCCAGTACTTC
CDR3 protein: CAARLPKRPQYF

J gene: TRBJ2-5
clone size: .
D gene: .
V gene: TRBV27
CDR3 DNA: TGTGCCAGCAGGCCCGTTCAAGCAGGGGACCAGTACTTC
CDR3 protein: CASRPVQAGDQYF

J gene: TRBJ2-3
clone size: .
D gene: .
V gene: TRBV9
CDR3 DNA: TGTGCCAGCAGCGTATTCTTTGGGGGCAGCACAGATACGCAGTATTTT
CDR3 protein: CASSVFFGGSTDTQYF

J gene: TRBJ2-1
clone size: many
D gene: .
V gene: TRBV7-8
CDR3 DNA: TGTGCCAGCAGCTTAGGGAGGGGACAAATCTATGAGCAGTTCTTC
CDR3 protein: CASSLGRGQIYEQFF

J gene: TRBJ1-2
clone size: .
D gene: TRBD1
V gene: TRBV28
CDR3 DNA: TGTGCCAGCAGTACGATTCAGGGGGCGCGGGTCGACTATGGCTACACCTTC
CDR3 protein: CASSTIQGARVDYGYTF

J gene: TRBJ2-2
clone size: .
D gene: TRBD2
V gene: TRBV7-6
CDR3 DNA: TGTGCCAGCAGCTCTAGCGGGGGGGCCACCGGGGAGCTGTTTTTT
CDR3 protein: CASSSSGGATGELFF

J gene: TRBJ2-2
clone size: many
D gene: .
V gene: TRBV7-8
CDR3 DNA: TGTGCCAGCAGCCCCTGGACAGATCCGAACACCGGGGAGCTGTTTTTT
CDR3 protein: CASSPWTDPNTGELFF

J gene: TRBJ2-1
clone size: .
D gene: .
V gene: TRBV9
CDR3 DNA: TGTGCCGGCAGCGTAACATACGCCGCGCACAATGAGCAGTTCTTC
CDR3 protein: CAGSVTYAAHNEQFF

J gene: TRBJ2-7
clone size: .
D gene: .
V gene: TRBV7-9
CDR3 DNA: TGTGCCAGCAGCCCCTACGAGCAGTACTTC
CDR3 protein: CASSPYEQYF

J gene: TRBJ2-3
clone size: few
D gene: .
V gene: TRBV4-3
CDR3 DNA: TGCGCCAGCAGCCAAGACAGGGGTAGTGGCACAGATACGCAGTATTTT
CDR3 protein: CASSQDRGSGTDTQYF

J gene: TRBJ1-1
clone size: .
D gene: TRBD1
V gene: TRBV6-6
CDR3 DNA: TGTGCCAGCAGTTCGACAGGGGCACACACTGAAGCTTTCTTT
CDR3 protein: CASSSTGAHTEAFF

J gene: TRBJ1-6
clone size: once
D gene: TRBD1
V gene: TRBV7-6
CDR3 DNA: TGTGCCAGCAGCTTCCGGGACAGCAATAATTCACCCCTCCACTTT
CDR3 protein: CASSFRDSNNSPLHF

J gene: TRBJ2-1
clone size: .
D gene: .
V gene: TRBV7-9
CDR3 DNA: TGTGCCAGCAGCTTCCGGGACCGCCCGTCCAATGAGCAGTTCTTC
CDR3 protein: CASSFRDRPSNEQFF

J gene: TRBJ2-5
clone size: .
D gene: .
V gene: TRBV11-2
CDR3 DNA: TGTGCCAGCAGCCGTCGTTCGGAGACCCAGTACTTC
CDR3 protein: CASSRRSETQYF

J gene: TRBJ1-1
clone size: few
D gene: .
V gene: TRBV7-9
CDR3 DNA: TGTGCCAGCAGCAGACCAGGGATAAACACTGAAGCTTTCTTT
CDR3 protein: CASSRPGINTEAFF

J gene: TRBJ1-2
clone size: .
D gene: .
V gene: TRBV27
CDR3 DNA: TGTGCCAGCAGTTACCTCGACAGGTTCGAAGGCTACACCTTC
CDR3 protein: CASSYLDRFEGYTF

J gene: TRBJ2-1
clone size: many
D gene: .
V gene: TRBV9
CDR3 DNA: TGTGCCAGCAGCGTAGTAGGGTCTAATGGTGAGCAGTTCTTC
CDR3 protein: CASSVVGSNGEQFF

J gene: TRBJ2-5
clone size: .
D gene: .
V gene: TRBV7-6
CDR3 DNA: TGTGCCAGCAGCTTAGCGATCAGCCCCCAAGAGACCCAGTACTTC
CDR3 protein: CASSLAISPQETQYF

J gene: TRBJ1-6
clone size: .
D gene: TRBD1
V gene: TRBV4-1
CDR3 DNA: TGCGCCAGCAGCCAGCAGGGGGTTTGGAATTCACCCCTCCACTTT
CDR3 protein: CASSQQGVWNSPLHF

J gene: TRBJ1-1
clone size: .
D gene: .
V gene: TRBV6-2/TRBV6-3
CDR3 DNA: TGTGCCAGCAGTTACTTGCGGGGCGCGGGCGCTGAAGCTTTCTTT
CDR3 protein: CASSYLRGAGAEAFF

J gene: TRBJ2-1
clone size: .
D gene: .
V gene: TRBV6-6
CDR3 DNA: TGTGCCAGCAGTCTAAACTCGCCCAGGGGGGTCAACAATGAGCAGTTCTTC
CDR3 protein: CASSLNSPRGVNNEQFF

J gene: TRBJ1-4
clone size: many
D gene: TRBD1
V gene: TRBV7-9
CDR3 DNA: TGTGCCAGCAGCTCAGACGGCCCCTACAGGGGGATCAATGAAAAACTGTTTTTT
CDR3 protein: CASSSDGPYRGINEKLFF

J gene: TRBJ2-6
clone size: many
D gene: TRBD2
V gene: TRBV7-2
CDR3 DNA: TGTGCCAGCAGCTTACCAGCTGGGACTAGCGGAAGCTCTGGGGCCAACGTCCTGACTTTC
CDR3 protein: CASSLPAGTSGSSGANVLTF

J gene: TRBJ1-1
clone size: .
D gene: .
V gene: TRBV19
CDR3 DNA: TGTGCCAGTAGTATGGTCGGGGGCGGATGGAACACTGAAGCTTTCTTT
CDR3 protein: CASSMVGGGWNTEAFF

J gene: TRBJ2-2
clone size: .
D gene: .
V gene: TRBV15
CDR3 DNA: TGTGCCACCAGCTCCCAAGCACTTCAAATCCTTCACGGGGAGCTGTTTTTT
CDR3 protein: CATSSQALQILHGELFF

J gene: TRBJ2-1
clone size: medium-sized
D gene: TRBD2
V gene: TRBV6-4
CDR3 DNA: TGTGCCAGCAGTGACTCTAGCGGGGGGGCCAATGAGCAGTTCTTC
CDR3 protein: CASSDSSGGANEQFF

J gene: TRBJ2-5
clone size: few
D gene: TRBD1
V gene: TRBV28
CDR3 DNA: TGTGCCAGCAGTTTACTCACAGGGGGCGGTGAGACCCAGTACTTC
CDR3 protein: CASSLLTGGGETQYF

J gene: TRBJ2-1
clone size: .
D gene: TRBD2
V gene: TRBV10-3
CDR3 DNA: TGTGCCATCAGTGAGGGACTAGCGGTGACCTACAATGAGCAGTTCTTC
CDR3 protein: CAISEGLAVTYNEQFF

J gene: TRBJ1-1
clone size: few
D gene: .
V gene: TRBV19
CDR3 DNA: TGTGCCAGTCGTCCCCCCGACGACACTGAAGCTTTCTTT
CDR3 protein: CASRPPDDTEAFF